Shown below are 13 T cell receptor beta chains from a single sample sequenced in a study of blood T cell repertoires in COVID-19. Repertoires were generated with immunoSEQ multiplex PCR, while TCRdb's copy carries only in-frame clones and drops some. The sample lists roughly 64,000 clones, just over 70% occurring once. The sample was PBMCs or T cells enriched from blood (not recorded which). The source of these receptors is a woman aged 60-75 years who had been exposed to COVID-19.

V usage is TRBV4-2 and J usage is TRBJ2-5; 7 bases match TRBD1. After removal of 2 bases from V and 3 bases from J, the junction contained 12 bases not matched to a gene. CDR1 and CDR2 (germline): LGHNA, YNFKEQ. This CDR3 region has 17 residues. In nucleotides, the CDR3 is TGTGCCAGCAGCCAATCCGGAACAGGGGTAGCCGAAGAGACCCAGTACTTC. It encodes CASSQSGTGVAEETQYF.

This chain links TRBV5-1 with TRBJ2-1; 8 nucleotides match TRBD2. The CDR3 is 16 residues long. J lost 6 bases, V lost 2 bases, and 10 bases had no gene match. Per the germline V gene, CDR1 is SGHRS and CDR2 is YFSETQ. Here the CDR3 reads CASSLNGLAEVNEQFF. Here the CDR3 DNA reads TGCGCCAGCAGCTTAAATGGACTAGCCGAAGTCAATGAGCAGTTCTTC.

This rearrangement joins TRBV7-8 to TRBJ2-7, with TRBD2 identical over 8 bases. Germline V CDR1 and CDR2: SGHVS, FQNEAQ. CDR3 size: 16 residues. The V gene end was trimmed by 5 bases and the J gene end by 5 bases; junction bases not matched to a gene: 14. CDR3 loop: CASSPRPPGGANEQYF. The CDR3 DNA sequence: TGTGCCAGCAGCCCCCGACCCCCGGGGGGGGCAAACGAGCAGTACTTC.

The J gene is TRBJ2-5, the V gene TRBV7-3; TRBD2 matches at 10 bases. With 0 bases clipped from V and 4 bases from J, the junction kept 5 bases outside the gene matches. The CDR3 is 16 residues long. CDR1 is SGHTA, CDR2 FQGTGA, per germline. CDR3 sequence (DNA): TGTGCCAGCAGCTTAACCAGCGGGGGGGCCGGAGAGACCCAGTACTTC. Residues: CASSLTSGGAGETQYF.

This sequence joins TRBV11-2 and TRBJ2-7, with unresolved D. V lost 4 bases and J 6 bases, leaving 19 bases between the germline ends. The CDR3 has 15 residues. Germline V gives CDR1 SGHAT, CDR2 FQNNGV. The CDR3 loop reads CASSSSNGYGAEQYF. DNA of the CDR3: TGTGCCAGCAGCTCAAGTAACGGGTATGGCGCCGAGCAGTACTTC.

This clone was observed a handful of times. The genes are TRBV5-8 and TRBJ2-2; possibly TRBD2 for D (5 bases). The CDR3 sequence is 13 residues long. Trimming left V 4 bases short and J 3 bases short, with 7 bases between. Germline V gene sequence: CDR1 SGHTS, CDR2 YDEGEE. The CDR3, as DNA: TGTGCCAGCAGCCTGAGGGACACCGGGGAGCTGTTTTTT. Protein: CASSLRDTGELFF.

The genes are TRBV24-1 and TRBJ2-2; 11 bases match TRBD2. Trimming removed 4 bases from V and 4 bases from J; junction bases left unmatched: 4. There are 16 residues in the CDR3. Germline V CDR1 and CDR2: KGHDR, SFDVKD. Here the CDR3 reads CATSDLAGGTTGELFF. The CDR3 nucleotides read TGTGCCACCAGTGACCTAGCGGGGGGTACCACCGGGGAGCTGTTTTTT.

The V gene is TRBV7-2, the J gene TRBJ2-5; tentatively, D is TRBD1 (6 bases). The CDR3 length is 13 residues. The germline V and J ends were trimmed by 3 bases and 3 bases, with 8 bases remaining between them. Per the germline V gene, CDR1 is SGHTA and CDR2 is FQGNSA. The CDR3 loop is CASSLGHKETQYF. DNA of the CDR3: TGTGCCAGCAGCTTGGGACACAAAGAGACCCAGTACTTC. The full variable domain, completed using reference TRBV7-2 and TRBJ2-5, is GAGVSQSPSNKVTEKGKDVELRCDPISGHTALYWYRQSLGQGLEFLIYFQGNSAPDKSGLPSDRFSAERTGGSVSTLTIQRTQQEDSAVYLCASSLGHKETQYFGPGTRLLVL.

This clone was observed a single time. The CDR3: CASSPPTGPKSDTQYF. The CDR3 DNA is TGTGCCAGCAGCCCGCCGACAGGGCCAAAATCAGATACGCAGTATTTT. This rearrangement joins TRBV7-2 to TRBJ2-3; 7 nucleotides align to TRBD1. The J segment lost 4 bases and the V segment lost 5 bases, leaving 12 bases of the junction unmatched. Looked up from germline, CDR1 is SGHTA and CDR2 is FQGNSA. The CDR3 contains 16 residues.

This clone was found once. The J gene is TRBJ1-4, the V gene TRBV4-1; D unclear. Between the trimmed V and J ends, which lost 0 bases and 5 bases, there was a span of 10 bases. The CDR3 sequence is 15 residues long. Germline V gives CDR1 MGHRA, CDR2 YSYEKL. In DNA, the CDR3 is TGCGCCAGCAGCCAAGAAGGCTCACAGAATGAAAAACTGTTTTTT. This translates into CASSQEGSQNEKLFF.

This chain connects TRBV30 to TRBJ1-1, with a tentative D call TRBD1 (6 bases). In germline, CDR1 is GTSNPN, CDR2 SVGIG (reference sequence). This CDR3 is 13 amino acids long. Between the trimmed V and J ends, which lost 2 bases and 4 bases, there was a span of 11 bases. The CDR3 nucleotides are TGTGCCTGGAGTAAAACAGGGAGCACTGAAGCTTTCTTT. As protein: CAWSKTGSTEAFF.

This chain links TRBV4-1 with TRBJ1-4; 8 nucleotides align to TRBD1. This CDR3 has 15 amino acids. Germline CDR1 and CDR2: MGHRA and YSYEKL. Losses at the gene ends were 2 bases for V and 12 bases for J; bases not matched to a gene: 11. The CDR3, as DNA: TGCGCCAGCAGCCAAATGGGACAGGCAGTTTTTGAACTGTTTTTT. This gives the protein CASSQMGQAVFELFF.

The chain couples TRBV18 to TRBJ1-2; D gene unclear. V gave up 3 bases and J gave up 8 bases, with 10 bases separating them. The germline CDR1 and CDR2 sequences are KGHSH and LQKENI. The CDR3 length is 12 residues. The CDR3 region has the DNA TGTGCCAGCTCACCCGACATACGAGGCTACACCTTC. Translating gives CASSPDIRGYTF.